The text below deals with one T cell receptor (beta chain). Trimming took 4 bases from V and 6 from J; bases not matched to a gene: 9. CDR1 is SGHRS, CDR2 YFSETQ, per germline. The CDR3 extends over 16 amino acids. Per the original data handling: Reference gene primers were amplified, and this amplification served to estimate nucleated cell counts. Here immunoSEQ multiplex PCR was the method, and the copy in TCRdb shows in-frame clones only, minus some. V, J and clone size are those of that table, while D and trimming were read from the DNA. The sample yields 70,000 or so clones, approximately 80% seen once. This entry comes from a study of blood T cell repertoires in COVID-19. Whole-study context: From the United States, Italy and Spain came samples of acute and convalescent COVID-19. Nucleic acid was either cDNA or gDNA, and it came from T cells, B-cell-depleted T cells, or PBMCs.

This sequence joins TRBV5-1 and TRBJ1-6; 8 bases align to TRBD1. The TCR sequence derives from a man older than 75 with active or convalescent COVID-19. Sequenced: peripheral blood. Written as DNA, the CDR3 is TGCGCCAGCAGCCTGACCCCGACAGGGGTTAATTCACCCCTCCACTTT. Translation: CASSLTPTGVNSPLHF.